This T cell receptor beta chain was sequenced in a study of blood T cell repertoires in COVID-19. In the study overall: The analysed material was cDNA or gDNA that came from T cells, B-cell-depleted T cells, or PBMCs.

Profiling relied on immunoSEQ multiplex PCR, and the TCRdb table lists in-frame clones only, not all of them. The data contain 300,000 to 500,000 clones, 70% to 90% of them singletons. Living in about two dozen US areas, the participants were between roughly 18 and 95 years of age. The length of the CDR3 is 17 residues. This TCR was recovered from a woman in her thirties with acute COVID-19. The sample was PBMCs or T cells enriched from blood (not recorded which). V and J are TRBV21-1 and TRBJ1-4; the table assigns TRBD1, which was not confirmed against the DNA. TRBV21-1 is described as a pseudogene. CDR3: CASSNPRRQGQNEKLFF. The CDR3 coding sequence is TGTGCCAGCAGCAACCCTCGCCGACAGGGACAGAATGAAAAACTGTTTTTT.